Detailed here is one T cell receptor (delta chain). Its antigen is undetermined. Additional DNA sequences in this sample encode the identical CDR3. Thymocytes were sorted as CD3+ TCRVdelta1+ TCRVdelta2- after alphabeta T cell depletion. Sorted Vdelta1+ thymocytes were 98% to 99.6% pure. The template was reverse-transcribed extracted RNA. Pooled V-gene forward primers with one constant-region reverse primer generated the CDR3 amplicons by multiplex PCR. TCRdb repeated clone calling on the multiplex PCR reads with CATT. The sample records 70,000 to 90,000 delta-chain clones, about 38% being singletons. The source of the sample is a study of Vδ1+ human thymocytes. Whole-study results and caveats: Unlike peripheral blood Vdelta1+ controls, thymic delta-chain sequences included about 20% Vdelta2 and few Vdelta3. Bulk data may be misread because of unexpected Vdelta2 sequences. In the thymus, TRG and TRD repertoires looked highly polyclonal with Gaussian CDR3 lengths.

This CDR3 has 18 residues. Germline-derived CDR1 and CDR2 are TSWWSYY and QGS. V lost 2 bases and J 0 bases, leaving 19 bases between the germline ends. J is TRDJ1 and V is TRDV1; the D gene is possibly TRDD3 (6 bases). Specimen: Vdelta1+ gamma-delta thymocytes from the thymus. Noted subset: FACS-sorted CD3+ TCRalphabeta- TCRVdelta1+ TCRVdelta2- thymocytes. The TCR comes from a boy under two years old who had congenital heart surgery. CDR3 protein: CALGESSVLGPYTDKLIF. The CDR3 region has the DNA TGTGCTCTTGGGGAATCGAGTGTGCTGGGGCCGTACACCGATAAACTCATCTTT.